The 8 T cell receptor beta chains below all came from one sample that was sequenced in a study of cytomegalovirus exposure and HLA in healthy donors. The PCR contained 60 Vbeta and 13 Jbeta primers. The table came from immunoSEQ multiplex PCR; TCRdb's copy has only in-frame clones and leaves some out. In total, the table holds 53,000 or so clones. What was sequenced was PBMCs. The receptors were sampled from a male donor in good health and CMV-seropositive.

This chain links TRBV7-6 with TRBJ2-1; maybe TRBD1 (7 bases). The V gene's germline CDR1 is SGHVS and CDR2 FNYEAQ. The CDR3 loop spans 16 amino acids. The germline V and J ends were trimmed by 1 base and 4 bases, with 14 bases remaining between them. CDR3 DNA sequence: TGTGCCAGCAGCTTAGAAAAGGCAGGGGGGTACAATGAGCAGTTCTTC. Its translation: CASSLEKAGGYNEQFF. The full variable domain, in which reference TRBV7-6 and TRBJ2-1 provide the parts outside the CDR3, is GAGVSQSPRYKVTKRGQDVALRCDPISGHVSLYWYRQALGQGPEFLTYFNYEAQQDKSGLPNDRFSAERPEGSISTLTIQRTEQRDSAMYRCASSLEKAGGYNEQFFGPGTRLTVL.

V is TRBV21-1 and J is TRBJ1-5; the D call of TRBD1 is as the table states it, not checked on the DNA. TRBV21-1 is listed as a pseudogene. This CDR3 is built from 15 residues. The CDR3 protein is CASSRGTGVWQPQHF. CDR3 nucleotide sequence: TGTGCCAGCAGCAGAGGGACAGGGGTGTGGCAGCCCCAGCATTTT.

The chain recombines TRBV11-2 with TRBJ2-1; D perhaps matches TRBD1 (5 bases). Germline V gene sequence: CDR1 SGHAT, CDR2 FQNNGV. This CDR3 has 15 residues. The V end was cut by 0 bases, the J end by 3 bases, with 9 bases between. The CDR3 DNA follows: TGTGCCAGCAGCTTAGATAGTCAGGGCTACAATGAGCAGTTCTTC. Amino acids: CASSLDSQGYNEQFF.

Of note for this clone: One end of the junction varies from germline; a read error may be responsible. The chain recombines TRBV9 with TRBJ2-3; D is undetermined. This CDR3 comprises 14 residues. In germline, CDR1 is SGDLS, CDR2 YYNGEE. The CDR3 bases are TGTGCCAGCAGCGGCGGCACTCACACATATACGCAGTATTTT. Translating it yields CASSGGTHTYTQYF.

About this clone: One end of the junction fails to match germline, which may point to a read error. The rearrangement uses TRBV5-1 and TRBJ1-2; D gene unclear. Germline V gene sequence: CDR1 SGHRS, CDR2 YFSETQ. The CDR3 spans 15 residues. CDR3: CASSLGPRSNYGCTF. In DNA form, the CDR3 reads TGCGCCAGCAGCTTGGGGCCACGATCTAACTATGGCTGCACCTTC.

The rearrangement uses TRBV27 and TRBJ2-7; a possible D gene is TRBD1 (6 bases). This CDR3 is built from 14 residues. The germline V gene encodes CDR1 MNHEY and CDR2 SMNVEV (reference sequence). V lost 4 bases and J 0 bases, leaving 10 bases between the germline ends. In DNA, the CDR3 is TGTGCCAGCAGTTCCCGGGACAACTCCTACGAGCAGTACTTC. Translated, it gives CASSSRDNSYEQYF.

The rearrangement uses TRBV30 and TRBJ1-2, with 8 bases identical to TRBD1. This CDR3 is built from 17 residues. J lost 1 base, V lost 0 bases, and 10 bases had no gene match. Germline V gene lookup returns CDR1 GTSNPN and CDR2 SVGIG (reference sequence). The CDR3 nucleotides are TGTGCCTGGAGTGTAGAGGACAGGGTATTCGGTAACTATGGCTACACCTTC. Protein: CAWSVEDRVFGNYGYTF.

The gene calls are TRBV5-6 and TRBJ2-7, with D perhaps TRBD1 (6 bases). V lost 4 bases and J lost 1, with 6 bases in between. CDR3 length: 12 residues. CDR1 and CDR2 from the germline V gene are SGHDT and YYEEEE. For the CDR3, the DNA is TGTGCCAGCAGCACAGGGTCCTACGAGCAGTACTTC. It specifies CASSTGSYEQYF.